The 21 T cell receptor beta chains in this list originate from one sample, sequenced in a study of blood T cells in healthy people across ages. The second PCR ran about 6 to 11 cycles with a sample-barcoded 5' primer and J-beta primers. One entry per CDR3 protein results from TCRdb running MiXCR on the 5' RACE reads. The table has 850,000 to 1,000,000 distinct CDR3 sequences, around 54% seen once. Sequencing was carried out using blood. These receptors were collected from an older woman in good health.

The gene calls are TRBV28 and TRBJ2-5, with D uncertain. The germline gives CDR1 MDHEN, CDR2 SYDVKM. The CDR3 extends over 17 amino acids. V was clipped by 5 bases and J by 11 bases, with 30 bases between them. CDR3 sequence reads: CASSHTLRVTYNNEQYF. The CDR3 nucleotides are TGTGCCAGCAGTCACACCTTAAGGGTCACCTACAATAATGAGCAGTACTTC.

V usage is TRBV18 and J usage is TRBJ2-3, with D unresolved. CDR1 KGHSH and CDR2 LQKENI come from the germline V gene. The CDR3 is 14 amino acids. V was trimmed by 0 bases and J by 8 bases, leaving 12 bases between them. DNA of the CDR3: TGTGCCAGCTCACCACCGACGGATGCAGGTACGCAGTATTTT. Protein sequence: CASSPPTDAGTQYF.

V usage is TRBV10-3 and J usage is TRBJ2-2; 12 nucleotides match TRBD2. This CDR3 is built from 17 residues. CDR1 ENHRY and CDR2 SYGVKD come from the germline V gene. With V trimmed by 3 bases and J by 5 bases, 7 bases remained unmatched. The CDR3, as DNA: TGTGCCATCAGTGAAGCCGTGGGGACTAGCGGGACCGGGGAGCTGTTTTTT. Amino acid sequence: CAISEAVGTSGTGELFF.

J is TRBJ1-4 and V is TRBV11-2, with no clear D. The CDR3 is made up of 15 amino acids. V dropped 1 base and J dropped 8 bases, with 14 bases sitting between them. The germline CDR1 and CDR2 sequences are SGHAT and FQNNGV. The CDR3 nucleotides are TGTGCCAGCAGCTTAGTCGGCCCCGGCGACGAAAAACTGTTTTTT. Protein sequence: CASSLVGPGDEKLFF.

The chain uses TRBV18 and TRBJ1-6, with D possibly TRBD1 on 5 matching bases. The CDR3 runs to 15 residues. V lost 6 bases and J lost 7, with 16 bases in between. Germline V gene lookup returns CDR1 KGHSH and CDR2 LQKENI. In nucleotides, the CDR3 is TGTGCCAGCTCGCCGAGGGACCGAAGCAATTCACCCCTCCACTTT. Amino acid sequence: CASSPRDRSNSPLHF.

The V gene is TRBV20-1, the J gene TRBJ2-4; 8 bases line up with TRBD2. Germline CDR1 DFQATT, CDR2 SNEGSKA (reference sequence). J was trimmed by 4 bases and V by 5 bases; bases with no gene match: 4. The CDR3 has 13 amino acids. CDR3 loop: CSAPTSGKNIQYF. The CDR3 nucleotides read TGCAGTGCTCCCACTAGCGGAAAAAACATTCAGTACTTC.

The CDR3 region has the DNA TGTGCCGGCCGAATGAACGGGAGGCTGTACGAGCAGTACTTC. Translating it yields CAGRMNGRLYEQYF. The chain has TRBV30 and TRBJ2-7; 7 bases fit TRBD2. CDR1 GTSNPN and CDR2 SVGIG come from the germline V gene (reference sequence). The CDR3 has 14 amino acids. V lost 8 bases to trimming and J lost 4 bases; unmatched junction nucleotides: 14.

The CDR3 DNA sequence: TGTGCCAGCAGCTTAGAGCGTGGCAGGGGCTATGGCTACACCTTC. As protein: CASSLERGRGYGYTF. V gene TRBV7-6 combines with J gene TRBJ1-2; D perhaps matches TRBD1 (6 bases). Deletions cut 1 base from V and 4 bases from J, with 13 bases between. CDR3 length: 15 residues. Germline V gene data show CDR1 as SGHVS and CDR2 as FNYEAQ. The full variable domain, in which reference TRBV7-6 and TRBJ1-2 provide the parts outside the CDR3, is GAGVSQSPRYKVTKRGQDVALRCDPISGHVSLYWYRQALGQGPEFLTYFNYEAQQDKSGLPNDRFSAERPEGSISTLTIQRTEQRDSAMYRCASSLERGRGYGYTFGSGTRLTVV.

The chain is built from TRBV15 and TRBJ2-5; the match to TRBD2 covers 8 bases. In germline, CDR1 is LNHNV, CDR2 YYDKDF (reference sequence). There are 14 residues in the CDR3. With 5 bases clipped from V and 3 bases from J, the junction kept 5 bases outside the gene matches. CDR3 region: CATSFTSGKETQYF. The CDR3 nucleotides are TGTGCCACCAGCTTTACTAGCGGCAAAGAGACCCAGTACTTC.

In the case of this clonotype: Relative to the germline gene, one junction end is altered; a read error may explain this. The rearrangement uses TRBV6-1 and TRBJ2-3, with TRBD2 matching 10 bases. CDR3 length: 16 amino acids. The germline V gene encodes CDR1 MNHNS and CDR2 SASEGT. CDR3 coding DNA: TGTGCCGGCAGTGAACGGACTAGCGGCAGCACAGATACGCAGTATTTT. Translation: CAGSERTSGSTDTQYF.

The chain has TRBV20-1 and TRBJ2-4, with 10 bases matching TRBD2. Near its end, the DNA agrees better with TRBJ2-7, so the J call may be wrong. Germline values: CDR1 DFQATT, CDR2 SNEGSKA (reference sequence). This CDR3 contains 14 residues. The CDR3: CSAEGPSGSYEQYF. The CDR3 nucleotides read TGCAGTGCCGAAGGCCCTAGCGGGAGCTACGAGCAGTACTTC.

CDR3 DNA sequence: TGTGCCACCGCCCTCACGCGGGAGCAGTTCTTC. Protein sequence: CATALTREQFF. The genes are TRBV28 and TRBJ2-1; D not certain. The CDR3 has 11 amino acids. Per the germline V gene, CDR1 is MDHEN and CDR2 is SYDVKM. The germline V and J ends were trimmed by 10 bases and 10 bases, with 14 bases remaining between them.

CDR3 coding DNA: TGTGCCAGCAGCGGGGGACCCGGGGGTCAAGAGACCCAGTACTTC. Translation: CASSGGPGGQETQYF. The chain links TRBV27 to TRBJ2-5, with a possible D match to TRBD2 (6 bases). Germline CDR1 reads MNHEY; CDR2 reads SMNVEV (reference sequence). The V end lost 6 bases, the J end lost 2 bases, and 16 bases lay between the germline ends. The CDR3 consists of 15 residues.

This clonotype showed up just once. This sequence joins TRBV27 and TRBJ1-5, with a weak D call TRBD1 (5 bases). The germline V gene encodes CDR1 MNHEY and CDR2 SMNVEV (reference sequence). The length of the CDR3 is 14 residues. Deletions cut 8 bases from V and 3 bases from J, with 14 bases between. The CDR3 DNA sequence: TGTGCCAGCGGTGGAGCAGGGATCAATCAGCCCCAGCATTTT. Its protein is CASGGAGINQPQHF.

This clonotype was picked up a small number of times. The V and J genes are TRBV29-1 and TRBJ2-1; D is perhaps TRBD2 (5 bases). V was trimmed by 7 bases and J by 7 bases, leaving 14 bases between them. Germline values: CDR1 SQVTM, CDR2 ANQGSEA. The CDR3 runs 12 residues. Written as DNA, the CDR3 is TGCAGCGCCCAACCCGGGGTAAATGAGCAGTTCTTC. Its protein is CSAQPGVNEQFF.

The chain recombines TRBV11-2 with TRBJ2-7; no reliable D call. The CDR3 is made up of 17 amino acids. V was shortened by 1 base and J by 3 bases, with 19 bases between the two germline ends. The germline CDR1 and CDR2 sequences are SGHAT and FQNNGV. CDR3 coding DNA: TGTGCCAGCAGCTTAGTGGGCCGGGCTCGGCGATACTACGAGCAGTACTTC. This encodes CASSLVGRARRYYEQYF.

The chain has TRBV20-1 and TRBJ2-3; D gene uncertain. Germline values: CDR1 DFQATT, CDR2 SNEGSKA (reference sequence). The CDR3 runs to 13 residues. The V gene lost 2 bases and the J gene lost 3 bases, with 9 bases spanning the gap. The CDR3 nucleotides are TGCAGTGCTAGACACCCGGCTACAGATACGCAGTATTTT. Translated, it gives CSARHPATDTQYF.

To note about this clonotype: A junction boundary mismatches the germline segment, possibly from a read error. The chain uses TRBV4-1 and TRBJ2-1; 9 bases map to TRBD1. The CDR3 consists of 15 residues. Germline-derived CDR1 and CDR2 are MGHRA and YSYEKL. The CDR3 protein is CASSQGGQGYNERFF. The DNA for the CDR3 is TGCGCCAGCAGCCAAGGGGGACAGGGCTACAATGAGCGGTTCTTC.

This clonotype turned up a few times. This rearrangement joins TRBV27 to TRBJ1-2; 12 nucleotides line up with TRBD1. The germline CDR1 and CDR2 sequences are MNHEY and SMNVEV (reference sequence). After removal of 4 bases from V and 7 bases from J, the junction contained 7 bases not matched to a gene. This CDR3 region has 15 residues. CDR3 sequence reads: CASSSYGTGGGGYTF. CDR3 DNA: TGTGCCAGCAGTTCATACGGGACAGGGGGCGGTGGCTACACCTTC.

The chain recombines TRBV19 with TRBJ2-3; D is ambiguous. The CDR3 is made up of 13 amino acids. The V and J ends lost 2 bases and 2 bases respectively, with 5 bases between them. The V gene's germline CDR1 is LNHDA and CDR2 SQIVND (reference sequence). The chain's CDR3 is CASSIMNTDTQYF. The CDR3 region has the DNA TGTGCCAGTAGTATAATGAACACAGATACGCAGTATTTT.

The chain combines TRBV7-6 with TRBJ2-2; D is ambiguous. V dropped 2 bases and J dropped 5 bases, with 15 bases sitting between them. Germline loops: CDR1 SGHVS, CDR2 FNYEAQ. This CDR3 has 16 residues. CDR3 residues: CASSLTVSAVTGELFF. As DNA, the CDR3 is TGTGCCAGCAGCTTAACCGTCTCTGCGGTAACCGGGGAGCTGTTTTTT.